The clone carrying this T cell receptor (beta chain) is a singleton in its sample. Participants were aged roughly 18 to 90 years from roughly 25 US areas. The sample comes from a study of blood T cell repertoires in COVID-19. Germline V gene sequence: CDR1 LGHDT, CDR2 YNNKEL (reference sequence). After removal of 3 bases from V and 4 bases from J, the junction contained 5 bases not matched to a gene. The CDR3 loop spans 17 amino acids. Study processing details: Estimation of nucleated cell counts was performed using reference gene primer amplification. Produced via immunoSEQ multiplex PCR; TCRdb's table is partial and in-frame only. V and J calls and clone size are copied from that table; D and trimming were computed from the DNA. This repertoire shows 280,000 or so clones, 89% found once; its top ten account for 2.9%.

The chain uses TRBV3-1 (or the pseudogene TRBV3-2) and TRBJ2-3, with 15 bases fitting TRBD2. Sequences were obtained from PBMCs or T cells enriched from blood (not recorded which). The receptor's source is a woman in her forties or fifties who had been exposed to COVID-19. Here the CDR3 DNA reads TGTGCCAGCAGCCAGGGACTAGCGGGGGGTGGGGCAGATACGCAGTATTTT. Translating it yields CASSQGLAGGGADTQYF.